The T cell receptor beta chain under discussion was sequenced for a study of blood T cell repertoires in COVID-19. This table comes from immunoSEQ multiplex PCR, and its TCRdb copy is limited to in-frame clones, with some not included. There are around 80,000 clones in the sample; under 85% occur only once, and about 9% lies in the top ten. The CDR3 runs 14 residues. CDR1 is SQVTM, CDR2 ANQGSEA, per germline. Trimming stripped 7 bases from V and 2 bases from J, with 14 bases between. This receptor was obtained from a human donor in a cohort sampled during active COVID-19. V gene TRBV29-1 combines with J gene TRBJ2-2; tentative D call: TRBD1 (5 bases). Material: peripheral blood. Here the CDR3 DNA reads TGCAGCGCCATCCGAGACAGTAACACCGGGGAGCTGTTTTTT. Its translation is CSAIRDSNTGELFF.